The next 20 T cell receptor beta chains were all read from a single sample in a study of shared clonotypes between healthy human individuals. Here immunoSEQ multiplex PCR was the method, and the copy in TCRdb shows in-frame clones only, minus some. The sample has about a million clones; about 80% are singletons. The sample was memory CD4+ T cells from PBMCs. Described subset: CD45RA-negative fraction. Source of these receptors: a man between 18 and 35 years old in good health. Some clones in this sample may be carry-over from other donors' samples.

Details on this clone: The sample contains more than one DNA sequence encoding this CDR3. The chain couples TRBV2 to TRBJ1-2, with TRBD1 matching 11 bases. Germline V gene sequence: CDR1 SNHLY, CDR2 FYNNEI. CDR3 length: 16 residues. Trimming took 5 bases from V and 2 from J; bases not matched to a gene: 7. CDR3 amino acids: CASSYGTGGSNYGYTF. The CDR3 nucleotides read TGTGCCAGCAGTTATGGGACAGGGGGTTCGAACTATGGCTACACCTTC.

CDR3 sequence reads: CASSLLGGGNTEAFF. CDR3 bases: TGTGCCAGCAGTTTACTGGGCGGCGGAAACACTGAAGCTTTCTTT. This sequence joins TRBV28 and TRBJ1-1; D uncertain. V gave up 2 bases and J gave up 2 bases, with 12 bases separating them. There are 15 residues in the CDR3. Germline values: CDR1 MDHEN, CDR2 SYDVKM. Full variable domain (rest looked up from reference TRBV28 and TRBJ1-1): DVKVTQSSRYLVKRTGEKVFLECVQDMDHENMFWYRQDPGLGLRLIYFSYDVKMKEKGDIPEGYSVSREKKERFSLILESASTNQTSMYLCASSLLGGGNTEAFFGQGTRLTVV.

J is TRBJ1-1 and V is TRBV16; D perhaps matches TRBD1 (5 bases). This CDR3 is built from 15 residues. Germline lookup yields CDR1 KGHSY and CDR2 FQNENV. Trimming pared 0 bases from V and 4 bases from J, leaving 12 bases between. The CDR3 loop is CASSQSAGSGTEAFF. CDR3 DNA sequence: TGTGCCAGCAGCCAATCGGCAGGGTCGGGCACTGAAGCTTTCTTT.

This clone was detected only a few times. This sequence joins TRBV19 and TRBJ1-2; maybe TRBD1 (6 bases). The CDR3 sequence is 14 residues long. V shed 2 bases and J shed 2 bases, with 9 bases lying between them. Germline CDR1 LNHDA, CDR2 SQIVND (reference sequence). This chain's CDR3 is CASSINTGNYGYTF. CDR3 DNA sequence: TGTGCCAGTAGTATAAATACAGGGAACTATGGCTACACCTTC.

The CDR3 DNA reads as TGTGCCAGCAGCGTTCCGGGACAGACAGGAGCTTTCTTT. This sequence encodes CASSVPGQTGAFF. This rearrangement joins TRBV9 to TRBJ1-1; 7 bases align to TRBD1. The CDR3 is 13 amino acids. The germline V gene encodes CDR1 SGDLS and CDR2 YYNGEE. J was trimmed by 10 bases and V by 2 bases; bases with no gene match: 8.

Concerning this clone itself: This CDR3 is also generated by other DNA sequences in the sample. The chain employs TRBV30 and TRBJ1-1, with D tentatively TRBD1 (5 bases). The CDR3 is made up of 14 amino acids. Germline lookup yields CDR1 GTSNPN and CDR2 SVGIG (reference sequence). The V end lost 2 bases, the J end lost 5 bases, and 15 bases lay between the germline ends. The CDR3 DNA reads TGTGCCTGGAGTTCCGCCGGGGGGGGAACTGAAGCTTTCTTT. The encoded protein is CAWSSAGGGTEAFF.

This chain uses TRBV28 with TRBJ1-4; D call uncertain. Germline assignment: CDR1 MDHEN and CDR2 SYDVKM. CDR3 size: 16 residues. The V gene lost 5 bases and the J gene lost 5 bases, with 18 bases spanning the gap. CDR3 residues: CASSRVRWERNEKLFF. CDR3 DNA sequence: TGTGCCAGCAGTCGCGTTAGGTGGGAGCGGAATGAAAAACTGTTTTTT. Supplemented by reference TRBV28 and TRBJ1-4, the full variable domain reads DVKVTQSSRYLVKRTGEKVFLECVQDMDHENMFWYRQDPGLGLRLIYFSYDVKMKEKGDIPEGYSVSREKKERFSLILESASTNQTSMYLCASSRVRWERNEKLFFGSGTQLSVL.

The chain combines TRBV7-2 with TRBJ1-2; possibly TRBD1 for D (5 bases). Trimming left V 4 bases short and J 4 bases short, with 10 bases between. CDR1 and CDR2 (germline): SGHTA, FQGNSA. There are 13 residues in the CDR3. The CDR3 here is CASSSADSYGYTF. The CDR3, as DNA: TGTGCCAGCAGCTCGGCCGACAGCTATGGCTACACCTTC.

This clone has more than one count but fewer than ten. The genes are TRBV6-6 and TRBJ2-1; the match to TRBD1 covers 12 bases. This CDR3 is 16 amino acids long. Germline CDR1 MNHNY, CDR2 SVGAGI (reference sequence). V was pared by 5 bases and J by 4 bases, with 6 bases of the junction left unmatched. The CDR3 DNA is TGTGCCAGCAGTAAGGGACAGGGGGCGACATACAATGAGCAGTTCTTC. Protein sequence: CASSKGQGATYNEQFF.

The chain has TRBV7-9 and TRBJ1-3; D remains unclear. V dropped 5 bases and J dropped 4 bases, with 12 bases sitting between them. CDR1 is SEHNR, CDR2 FQNEAQ, per germline (reference sequence). The CDR3 sequence is 14 residues long. CDR3 nucleotide sequence: TGTGCCAGCAGCCCACACGGGGAGGGAAACACCATATATTTT. Residues: CASSPHGEGNTIYF.

This chain uses TRBV7-3 with TRBJ2-3; D is possibly TRBD2 (5 bases). CDR3 length: 14 residues. The V gene lost 4 bases and the J gene lost 3 bases, with 11 bases spanning the gap. The germline CDR1 and CDR2 sequences are SGHTA and FQGTGA. CDR3 DNA sequence: TGTGCCAGCAGCTCGAACAGAGGGACAGATACGCAGTATTTT. It specifies CASSSNRGTDTQYF.

This chain links TRBV30 with TRBJ1-1; no clear D. Trimming cost V 0 bases and J 7 bases, with 15 bases left between them. The CDR3 runs 14 residues. Germline V gene data show CDR1 as GTSNPN and CDR2 as SVGIG (reference sequence). Here the CDR3 DNA reads TGTGCCTGGAGTGTAATAGGAGGGTCGGGTGAAGCTTTCTTT. Residues: CAWSVIGGSGEAFF.

On this clone: Possible read error: a much larger clone is one base away. CDR3 in amino acids: CASSYAGTGGTEAFF. The CDR3 bases are TGTGCCAGCAGCTACGCCGGGACAGGGGGCACTGAAGCTTTCTTT. The chain couples TRBV7-2 to TRBJ1-1; 11 bases fit TRBD1. Germline V CDR1 and CDR2: SGHTA, FQGNSA. V lost 4 bases to trimming and J lost 4 bases; unmatched junction nucleotides: 5. The CDR3 length is 15 residues.

V usage is TRBV9 and J usage is TRBJ2-7; 13 bases are a match to TRBD2. V lost 4 bases, J lost 6 bases, and 7 bases stayed unmatched. From germline, CDR1 is SGDLS and CDR2 YYNGEE. The CDR3 is made up of 15 amino acids. DNA for the CDR3: TGTGCCAGCAGCCCGAGGACTAGCGGGAGCTCCGAGCAGTACTTC. This gives the protein CASSPRTSGSSEQYF.

V is TRBV6-1 and J is TRBJ2-1, with a tentative D call TRBD2 (6 bases). This CDR3 is 14 amino acids long. V gave up 4 bases and J gave up 4 bases, with 11 bases separating them. Germline-derived CDR1 and CDR2 are MNHNS and SASEGT. The CDR3 loop reads CASSVAEAYNEQFF. CDR3 coding DNA: TGTGCCAGCAGTGTAGCGGAGGCTTACAATGAGCAGTTCTTC.

This chain connects TRBV4-1 to TRBJ1-1; D is unresolved. The CDR3 runs to 14 residues. V was trimmed by 1 base and J by 5 bases, leaving 11 bases between them. Looked up from germline, CDR1 is MGHRA and CDR2 is YSYEKL. Here the CDR3 reads CASSQVGRRTEAFF. CDR3 DNA: TGCGCCAGCAGCCAAGTAGGAAGGCGGACTGAAGCTTTCTTT.

The chain combines TRBV19 with TRBJ1-5; D remains ambiguous. The CDR3 length is 14 residues. Germline V gene data show CDR1 as LNHDA and CDR2 as SQIVND (reference sequence). V was shortened by 3 bases and J by 5 bases, with 11 bases between the two germline ends. Written as DNA, the CDR3 is TGTGCCAGTAGTATTTCGAGGGATCATCAGCCCCAGCATTTT. Amino acids: CASSISRDHQPQHF.

This clone was detected only once. CDR3 DNA: TGTGCCAGCAGCTCTCACAGGGGAGAGACCCAGTACTTC. Translation: CASSSHRGETQYF. The chain joins TRBV11-1 to TRBJ2-5; 7 positions agree with TRBD1. The CDR3 is 13 residues long. Trimming took 4 bases from V and 4 from J; bases not matched to a gene: 3. Germline assignment: CDR1 SGHAT and CDR2 FQDESV (reference sequence).

The chain is built from TRBV11-1 and TRBJ2-3, with TRBD2 as a possible D gene (5 bases). The CDR3 has 15 residues. The V gene's germline CDR1 is SGHAT and CDR2 FQDESV (reference sequence). Trimming removed 5 bases from V and 2 bases from J, with 14 bases in between. The CDR3 DNA reads as TGTGCCAGCAGCCTCCGGGAAGCATTCACAGATACGCAGTATTTT. Encoded protein: CASSLREAFTDTQYF.

This clone was observed a few times. Other nucleotide sequences in the sample specify the same CDR3. The V call is TRBV10-3, the J call TRBJ2-5; 15 bases agree with TRBD2. With V trimmed by 4 bases and J by 5 bases, 8 bases remained unmatched. The CDR3 spans 17 residues. Germline CDR1 is ENHRY and CDR2 is SYGVKD. CDR3 loop: CAISGTSGRAGGETQYF. The DNA of the CDR3 is TGTGCCATCAGTGGGACTAGCGGGAGGGCCGGGGGCGAGACCCAGTACTTC.